This TCR beta chain appears in the sequencing data of a study of cytomegalovirus exposure and HLA in healthy donors listed by TCRdb under 2017. Broadly, across the study: An earlier analysis of 587 of the donors reported 276 Gb of sequence data and some 110 million unique TCR beta sequences obtained from approximately 180 million T cells. In a later analysis, previously published TCR beta repertoires from 666 donors were re-analyzed and high-resolution HLA genotyping was added so that TCR occurrence patterns could be studied. Rather than drawing on any new phenotypic data, the later analysis identified candidate immune exposures from TCR beta sequences and the way those sequences occurred across donors. Genome-wide SNP genotypes for about 60% of the roughly 700 donors were used in a later genetic analysis, which treated that subset as a discovery cohort. Of the roughly 420 genotyped donors, 75% to 85% were placed in the genetic ancestry cluster associated with self-reported Caucasian donors. An earlier analysis of more than 450 of the donors used high-throughput TCR beta sequencing to judge whether each TCR beta V gene segment behaved as functional or pseudogenic. On average, about 240,000 unique TCR beta nucleotide sequences were sequenced per donor among 350 to 400 genotyped donors of the cohort, with roughly 19% of those sequences being non-productive. HLA typing included class I and class II loci at four-digit resolution. Besides the first cohort of some 670 subjects, a separate validation cohort made up of 120 or so different subjects was used. The study profiled the T cell repertoires of 500 to 800 subjects by immunosequencing and related them to cytomegalovirus serostatus. The study combined high-throughput TCR immunosequencing, statistical association of individual TCRs with disease status, and machine learning to predict cytomegalovirus infection status. The study was designed to test whether signatures of past pathogen exposure could be identified by cataloging public T cell receptors. Donor age, sex, ethnicity and CMV serostatus were compiled together with the repertoire data. Every repertoire in the discovery cohort had been generated on one and the same sequencing platform. Roughly 5 DR-DQ haplotypes were handled as single units for association and clustering because linkage in the cohort was strong. About 330 gigabases of sequencing data and around 88 million unique TCR sequences made up an early release that covered 640 HLA-typed donors. The number of donors typed differed by locus, with 629-630 for A, B, C, DRB1 and DQB1, 522 for DQA1, 600 to 610 for DPA1, and around 460 for DPB1.

Note on this clone: Its antigen has not been determined. Base qualities are not provided; no much larger clone lies one nucleotide away.

Study-level results and caveats: Because HLA typing was missing for some donors at each locus, association tests included only the typed subset. Because counts were too low, about 18 rarely observed V segments, including chromosome 9 orphons, were excluded from the earlier analysis of 587 of the donors. A later analysis reported that several top co-occurrence clusters appeared linked to parvovirus B19, influenza, CMV and Epstein-Barr virus. In vitro tests confirmed that a few of the cytomegalovirus-associated TCR beta chains recognize cytomegalovirus antigens. Specific HLA alleles were associated with 15,000 to 20,000 TCR beta sequences at a false discovery rate of 0.05 in a later analysis. A later analysis found that most CMV-associated TCR beta chains appeared HLA-restricted, with HLA associations seemingly driven largely by CMV exposure. In a later analysis, HLA-associated TCR beta chains showed more clonal expansion and lower generation probabilities than non-associated chains that were equally common. Some IMGT-functional V segments, including TRBV6-2 and TRBV6-3, could not be distinguished by the 87-base-pair reads and were therefore excluded. It was suggested by the authors that the approach could potentially be generalized to other disease states and immunological phenotypes. In the study, 150 to 200 TCR beta chains were listed as associated with cytomegalovirus. Linkage disequilibrium might explain the correlated functional status among segregating V segments, but an unknown experimental factor could not be ruled out. The classifier was reported to diagnose cytomegalovirus status with high specificity and sensitivity in both the original and validation cohorts. This cohort had only TCR beta chains sequenced, and the lack of alpha or paired-chain data limited which features could be detected. A further reported finding was that TCR beta sequences accurately predicted the HLA-A and HLA-B alleles for most subjects in the first cohort. Across donors, most TCR sequences were observed very rarely, whereas some public TCRs were present in many individuals. When HLA alleles, especially DR and DQ, strongly co-occurred, TCR associations were difficult to assign to individual alleles. A cluster of highly shared sequence variants was judged likely to represent a technical artifact of the sequencing pipeline. In an earlier analysis of approximately 600 of the donors, most TCR beta V segments were observed in productive rearrangements about 90% or about 30% of the time, broadly matching IMGT annotations. According to a later genetic analysis, donors in an Asian-associated ancestry cluster had fewer N-insertions in productive TCRs than the approximately 670-donor mean. Immune exposure information for the cohort was limited to CMV serostatus. A later genetic analysis associated a missense DCLRE1C variant with V-gene and J-gene trimming of TCR beta chains, and an independent cohort replicated the association. According to a later analysis, TCR association rates differed among HLA loci, with DRB1 alleles showing the most associated TCRs and HLA-C alleles showing the fewest. Presence/absence analyses assumed roughly uniform sequencing depth across donors, an assumption that may not hold.

The cohort consisted of approximately 670 healthy bone marrow donors. At the time of sampling, all cohort members were nominally healthy, though unrecorded immune exposures were likely present. The donor was CMV seronegative and was included in the group of under 450 seronegative cohort members. Every donor gave a peripheral blood sample, and the peripheral blood mononuclear cells from that sample were used for TCR beta sequencing. The Qiagen DNeasy Blood Extraction Kit was used to extract genomic DNA from the blood cell samples. The CDR3, cysteine through phenylalanine, is 11 amino acids long. The kept DNA is CDR3 alone, 33 bases in frame from the first base. According to the germline V gene, CDR1 reads MDHEN and CDR2 reads SYDVKM. The V and J ends are trimmed by 6 bases and 6 bases, leaving 8 bases between them. The receptor library was made with the immunoSEQ multiplex PCR assay. The multiplex PCR relied on a mix of 60 forward primers for TCR Vbeta segments and 13 reverse primers for TCR Jbeta segments. The CDR3 region of rearranged TCR beta genes was amplified from genomic DNA with a multiplex PCR assay. The Illumina HiSeq System was used to sequence the amplified TCR beta libraries as 87-base-pair reads. In the original analysis: Across the 600 to 700 repertoires, a later analysis counted 75 million to 90 million unique TCR beta chains, 8.5 million to 12 million of which were shared by at least two donors. Raw reads were error-corrected and collapsed into unique sequences with a nearest-neighbor algorithm that merged closely related sequences to remove PCR and sequencing errors. Alignment of CDR3 sequences to IMGT reference sequences was used to assign V, D and J gene segments. Each retained sequence needed at least a six-nucleotide match to both a V gene segment and a J gene segment. A rearrangement counted as productive if the CDR3 had no stop codons and remained in frame with V and J, and every other rearrangement counted as non-productive. CDR3 was defined by IMGT convention, running from the second conserved V-encoded cysteine to the conserved J-encoded phenylalanine. The earlier analysis of 500 to 750 of the donors excluded any sequence lacking an unambiguous match to a single V gene segment. An earlier analysis of some 500 of the donors classified V segments as functional when productive rearrangements were above 56.7% and as segregating when the standard deviation between donors was above 5%. A statistical classification framework was built to diagnose cytomegalovirus status from the catalog of TCR beta chain sequences. In a later analysis, V and J genes were assigned by comparing TCR nucleotide sequences against IMGT/GENE-DB human TR gene sequences. A later analysis assigned CDR3 sequences and most-parsimonious VDJ recombination scenarios with the TCRdist pipeline. In a later analysis, every TCR beta chain was defined by the combination of its CDR3 amino acid sequence and its V-gene family, and reads without a unique V-gene family were dropped. In a later analysis, approximately 640 highly shared, low-generation-probability nucleotide sequences were removed to address suspected cross-contamination and a sequencing artifact. For each public chain, a later analysis derived a clonal expansion index from normalized ranks of inferred template counts within each repertoire. In a later analysis, generation probabilities were computed with a VDJ recombination model fitted to out-of-frame rearrangements, and the resulting probabilities were checked against IGoR. In a later analysis, TCR-TCR, TCR-HLA and TCR-CMV co-occurrence was scored with hypergeometric tests, and a repertoire-size bias correction was applied to TCR pairs. To estimate false discovery rates, a later analysis permuted the HLA or CMV assignments 20 times. In a later analysis, co-occurring TCRs were grouped with DBSCAN, and TCRdist sequence similarity was added when clustering was performed within HLA-allele-positive subsets. For co-occurrence clustering, repertoires with fewer than 30,000 or more than 120,000 public chains were excluded, along with roughly 5 repertoires with anomalous nucleotide sharing. This is the immuneACCESS table as TCRdb keeps it, with only in-frame sequences that have V and J called. A part of the clones is gone; compared with another copy, unresolved V genes explain less than half, and the rest is unexplained. D and trimming were read from the DNA, whereas the V and J calls and clone size are those reported in that table. This sample is represented by roughly 220,000 clones; about four fifths of them were singletons. The ten most abundant clones make up about 3.1% of the sample.

The chain uses TRBV28 and TRBJ1-1; no D segment can be confidently identified. The sample consisted of PBMCs. This TCR derives from a man younger than 40 in good health and CMV-seronegative. DNA sequence: TGTGCCAGCAGCTCGGTAGCTGAAGCTTTCTTT. Protein translation: CASSSVAEAFF.